The present T cell receptor beta chain was sequenced within a study of blood T cell repertoires in COVID-19. For the study at large: Sites in the United States, Italy and Spain provided acute and convalescent COVID-19 samples. The cDNA or gDNA used as material had been derived from T cells, B-cell-depleted T cells, or PBMCs.

The germline V gene encodes CDR1 SGHTA and CDR2 FQGTGA. There are 13 residues in the CDR3. V lost 3 bases to trimming and J lost 1 base, with 6 bases between them. As originally analysed: From reference gene primer amplification, estimates of nucleated cell counts were derived. Only in-frame clones appear in the TCRdb table, and some are missing; sequencing was by immunoSEQ multiplex PCR. The V and J calls and the clone size are those of that table, but D and trimming were determined from the DNA. Of 250,000 or so clones in the sample, about nine tenths are singletons; the top ten hold about 8.7%. The sequence derives from a man in his forties with active or convalescent COVID-19. This chain links TRBV7-3 with TRBJ1-2, with D uncertain. Sequencing input: peripheral blood. The CDR3, as DNA: TGTGCCAGCAGCTTTGATAGTAACTATGGCTACACCTTC. The encoded protein is CASSFDSNYGYTF.